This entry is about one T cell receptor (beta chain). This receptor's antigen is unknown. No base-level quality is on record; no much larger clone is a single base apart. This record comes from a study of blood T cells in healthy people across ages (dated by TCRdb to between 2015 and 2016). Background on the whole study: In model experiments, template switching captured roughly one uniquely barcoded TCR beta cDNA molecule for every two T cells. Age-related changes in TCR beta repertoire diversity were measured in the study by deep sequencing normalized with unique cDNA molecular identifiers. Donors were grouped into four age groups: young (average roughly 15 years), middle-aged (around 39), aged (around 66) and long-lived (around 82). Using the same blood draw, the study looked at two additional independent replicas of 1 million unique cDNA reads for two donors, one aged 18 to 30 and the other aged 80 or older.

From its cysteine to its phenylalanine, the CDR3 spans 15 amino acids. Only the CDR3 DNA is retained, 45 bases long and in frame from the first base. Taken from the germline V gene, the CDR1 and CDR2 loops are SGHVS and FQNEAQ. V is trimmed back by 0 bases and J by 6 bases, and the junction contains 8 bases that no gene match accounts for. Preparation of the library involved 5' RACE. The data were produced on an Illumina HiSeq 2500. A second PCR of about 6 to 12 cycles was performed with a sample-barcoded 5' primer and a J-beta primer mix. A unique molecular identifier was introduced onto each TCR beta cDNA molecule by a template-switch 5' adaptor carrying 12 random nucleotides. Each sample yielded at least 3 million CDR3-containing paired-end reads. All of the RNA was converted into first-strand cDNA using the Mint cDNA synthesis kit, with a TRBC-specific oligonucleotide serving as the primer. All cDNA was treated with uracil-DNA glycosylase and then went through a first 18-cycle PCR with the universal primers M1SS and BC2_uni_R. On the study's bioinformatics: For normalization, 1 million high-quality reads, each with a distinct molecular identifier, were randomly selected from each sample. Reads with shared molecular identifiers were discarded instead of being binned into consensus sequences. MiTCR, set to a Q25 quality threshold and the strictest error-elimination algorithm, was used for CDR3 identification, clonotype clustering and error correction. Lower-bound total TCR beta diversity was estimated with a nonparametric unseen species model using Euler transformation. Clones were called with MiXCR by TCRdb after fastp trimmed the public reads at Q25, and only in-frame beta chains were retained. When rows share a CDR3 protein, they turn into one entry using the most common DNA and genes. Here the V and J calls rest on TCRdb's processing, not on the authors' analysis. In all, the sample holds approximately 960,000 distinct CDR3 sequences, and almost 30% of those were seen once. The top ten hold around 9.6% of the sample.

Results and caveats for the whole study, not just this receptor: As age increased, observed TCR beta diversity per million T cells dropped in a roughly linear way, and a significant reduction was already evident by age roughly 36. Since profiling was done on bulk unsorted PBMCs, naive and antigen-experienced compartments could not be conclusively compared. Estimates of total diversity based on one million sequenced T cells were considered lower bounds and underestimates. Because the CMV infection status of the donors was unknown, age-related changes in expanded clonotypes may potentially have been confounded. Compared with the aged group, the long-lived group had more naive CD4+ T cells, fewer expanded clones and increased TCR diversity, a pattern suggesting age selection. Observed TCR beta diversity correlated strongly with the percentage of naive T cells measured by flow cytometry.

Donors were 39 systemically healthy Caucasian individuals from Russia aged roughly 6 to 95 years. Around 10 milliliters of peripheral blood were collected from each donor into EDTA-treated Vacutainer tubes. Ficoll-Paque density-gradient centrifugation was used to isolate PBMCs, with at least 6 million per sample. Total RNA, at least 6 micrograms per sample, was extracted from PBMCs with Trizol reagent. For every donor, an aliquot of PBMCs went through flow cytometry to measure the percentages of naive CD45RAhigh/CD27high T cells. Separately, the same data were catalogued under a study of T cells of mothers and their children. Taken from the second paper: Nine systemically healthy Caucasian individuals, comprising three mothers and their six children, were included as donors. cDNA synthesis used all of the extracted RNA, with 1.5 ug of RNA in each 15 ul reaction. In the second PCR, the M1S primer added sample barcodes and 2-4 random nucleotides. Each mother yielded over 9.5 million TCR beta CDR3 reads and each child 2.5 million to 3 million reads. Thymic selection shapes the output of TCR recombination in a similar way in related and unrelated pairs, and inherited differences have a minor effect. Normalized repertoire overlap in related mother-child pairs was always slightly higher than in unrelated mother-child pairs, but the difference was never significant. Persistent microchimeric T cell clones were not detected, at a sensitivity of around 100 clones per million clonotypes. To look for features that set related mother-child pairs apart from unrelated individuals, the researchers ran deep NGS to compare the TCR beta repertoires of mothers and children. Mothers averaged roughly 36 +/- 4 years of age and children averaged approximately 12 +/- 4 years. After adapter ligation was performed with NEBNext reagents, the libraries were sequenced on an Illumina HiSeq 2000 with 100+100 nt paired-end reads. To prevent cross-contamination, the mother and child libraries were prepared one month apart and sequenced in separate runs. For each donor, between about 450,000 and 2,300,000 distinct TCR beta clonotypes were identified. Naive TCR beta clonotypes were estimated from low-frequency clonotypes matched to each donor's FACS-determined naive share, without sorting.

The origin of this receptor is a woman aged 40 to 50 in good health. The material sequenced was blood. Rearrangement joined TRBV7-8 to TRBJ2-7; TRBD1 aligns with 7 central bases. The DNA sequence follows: TGTGCCAGCAGCTTAGCGGGTATGGCAGGGGGCGAGCAGTACTTC. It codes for CASSLAGMAGGEQYF.